Each of the 14 T cell receptor beta chains below was sequenced from the same sample in a study of blood T cell repertoires in COVID-19. Clones were read by immunoSEQ multiplex PCR, and TCRdb kept only the in-frame ones, dropping some. The table lists some 300,000 clones, about 88% of them singletons. The sequencing input was PBMCs or T cells enriched from blood (not recorded which). Every receptor here comes from a woman in her 30s who had recovered from COVID-19.

Only a few counts were recorded for this clone. J is TRBJ1-5 and V is TRBV10-2; 8 bases align to TRBD1. From germline, CDR1 is WSHSY and CDR2 SAAADI. The CDR3 contains 17 residues. J was trimmed by 7 bases and V by 0 bases; bases with no gene match: 11. The CDR3, as DNA: TGCGCCAGCAGTGAGTCGTCAGGGGGCCGTCAGGAACAGCCCCAGCATTTT. The encoded protein is CASSESSGGRQEQPQHF.

The V call is TRBV10-1, the J call TRBJ2-7; D is undetermined. This CDR3 has 13 residues. Per germline, CDR1 WNHNN and CDR2 SYGVQD (reference sequence). The V end lost 2 bases, the J end lost 2 bases, and 7 bases lay between the germline ends. The CDR3 loop is CASSERLPYEQYF. In DNA, the CDR3 is TGCGCCAGCAGTGAGAGACTCCCCTACGAGCAGTACTTC.

This chain links TRBV6-5 with TRBJ2-3; 11 bases line up with TRBD2. With V trimmed by 4 bases and J by 6 bases, 0 bases remained unmatched. This CDR3 is built from 13 residues. Looked up from germline, CDR1 is MNHEY and CDR2 is SVGAGI. For the CDR3, the DNA is TGTGCCAGCAGTTCTAGCGGGGGGGATACGCAGTATTTT. This codes for CASSSSGGDTQYF.

The V call is TRBV18, the J call TRBJ2-2; D not certain. The CDR3 is 16 amino acids. Trimming pared 2 bases from V and 8 bases from J, leaving 18 bases between. Germline-derived CDR1 and CDR2 are KGHSH and LQKENI. The CDR3, as DNA: TGTGCCAGCTCACCAATAAAGGCAGGCGCGACGGGGGAGCTGTTTTTT. Translated: CASSPIKAGATGELFF.

This chain joins TRBV14 and TRBJ1-2, with D tentatively TRBD1 (6 bases). Trimming stripped 2 bases from V and 7 bases from J, with 11 bases between. The germline V gene encodes CDR1 SGHDN and CDR2 FVKESK. The CDR3 length is 13 residues. CDR3 sequence (DNA): TGTGCCAGCAGCCAACGGGGGGCGGCTGGCTACACCTTC. Translation gives CASSQRGAAGYTF.

A remark on this clone: Other DNA variants within this sample encode the same CDR3. The CDR3 protein is CASSLQGAENSPLHF. Here the CDR3 DNA reads TGTGCCAGCAGCTTACAGGGGGCGGAGAATTCACCCCTCCACTTT. The chain employs TRBV5-6 and TRBJ1-6, with 9 bases that match TRBD1. This CDR3 is 15 amino acids long. V lost 2 bases and J lost 7; bases outside the gene matches: 4. CDR1 is SGHDT and CDR2 is YYEEEE in the germline V gene.

The gene calls are TRBV19 and TRBJ1-5, with TRBD1 identical over 7 bases. The CDR3 runs to 16 residues. Unmatched junction bases numbered 5, after V lost 1 base and J lost 2 bases. CDR1 is LNHDA and CDR2 is SQIVND in the germline V gene (reference sequence). The CDR3 DNA reads TGTGCCAGTAGTATAGGGAGGACAGGAGGCAATCAGCCCCAGCATTTT. It codes for CASSIGRTGGNQPQHF. Together with reference TRBV19 and TRBJ1-5, the CDR3 gives the full variable domain: DGGITQSPKYLFRKEGQNVTLSCEQNLNHDAMYWYRQDPGQGLRLIYYSQIVNDFQKGDIAEGYSVSREKKESFPLTVTSAQKNPTAFYLCASSIGRTGGNQPQHFGDGTRLSIL.

The V gene is TRBV7-2, the J gene TRBJ2-7, with TRBD2 matching 10 bases. This CDR3 has 14 residues. Looked up from germline, CDR1 is SGHTA and CDR2 is FQGNSA. V lost 6 bases to trimming and J lost 0 bases; unmatched junction nucleotides: 2. The CDR3 reads CASRSSGSSYEQYF. CDR3 DNA: TGTGCCAGCAGGTCTAGCGGGAGCTCCTACGAGCAGTACTTC.

This clone was recorded a few times. The rearrangement uses TRBV6-4 and TRBJ2-7; tentatively, D is TRBD1 (6 bases). The CDR3 spans 15 residues. CDR1 is MRHNA, CDR2 SNTAGT, per germline. V was cut by 3 bases and J by 0 bases, with 12 bases left in between. CDR3 sequence reads: CASSEEQGSSYEQYF. In DNA form, the CDR3 reads TGTGCCAGCAGTGAAGAACAGGGAAGCTCCTACGAGCAGTACTTC.

V is TRBV4-1 and J is TRBJ2-1, with D tentatively TRBD2 (6 bases). The CDR3 runs 16 residues. Germline assignment: CDR1 MGHRA and CDR2 YSYEKL. Trimming took off 0 bases at V and 3 bases at J, with 12 bases between the two ends. The CDR3 region has the DNA TGCGCCAGCAGCCAAGAAGGAGGGGTTTACTACAATGAGCAGTTCTTC. As protein: CASSQEGGVYYNEQFF.

The chain recombines TRBV28 with TRBJ1-6, with D perhaps TRBD1 (5 bases). CDR3 length equals 14 residues. The V end was cut by 1 base, the J end by 6 bases, with 7 bases between. Germline V CDR1 and CDR2: MDHEN, SYDVKM. The CDR3 DNA reads as TGTGCCAGCAGTTTATATCAGGGTAATTCACCCCTCCACTTT. Encoded protein: CASSLYQGNSPLHF.

The chain joins TRBV5-1 to TRBJ1-2, with no clear D. The CDR3 length is 11 residues. With 5 bases removed from V and 4 bases from J, the gap between germline ends came to 6 bases. Germline lookup yields CDR1 SGHRS and CDR2 YFSETQ. CDR3 bases: TGCGCCAGCAGTGACACCTATGGCTACACCTTC. Residues: CASSDTYGYTF.

The chain carries TRBV27 and TRBJ2-1, with D uncertain. V dropped 0 bases and J dropped 0 bases, with 6 bases sitting between them. The CDR3 consists of 15 residues. Germline assignment: CDR1 MNHEY and CDR2 SMNVEV (reference sequence). CDR3 loop: CASSLSQSSYNEQFF. The CDR3 DNA sequence: TGTGCCAGCAGTTTATCACAGAGCTCCTACAATGAGCAGTTCTTC.

This sequence joins TRBV10-1 and TRBJ2-1; 7 nucleotides align to TRBD1. Trimming at V came to 3 bases and at J to 0 bases, leaving 5 bases not matched to a gene. The CDR3 has 16 residues. The germline gives CDR1 WNHNN, CDR2 SYGVQD (reference sequence). CDR3 in amino acids: CASSDRDSLSYNEQFF. CDR3 nucleotide sequence: TGCGCCAGCAGTGACCGGGACAGCCTCTCCTACAATGAGCAGTTCTTC.